The clone carrying this T cell receptor beta chain was counted once. Profiled with immunoSEQ multiplex PCR; TCRdb holds only in-frame clones, not every one. The data contain some 64,000 clones, under 80% of them singletons. The data stem from a study of blood T cell repertoires in COVID-19. This receptor was taken from a human donor in a cohort sampled during active COVID-19. The sequenced material came from peripheral blood.

The CDR3, as DNA: TGTGCCAGCAGCTCCACTAGCGAGTCCTACAATGAGCAGTTCTTC. Its translation: CASSSTSESYNEQFF. V usage is TRBV7-2 and J usage is TRBJ2-1, with TRBD2 matching over 7 bases. V lost 4 bases and J lost 1; bases outside the gene matches: 4. The length of the CDR3 is 15 residues. Germline CDR1 and CDR2: SGHTA and FQGNSA.